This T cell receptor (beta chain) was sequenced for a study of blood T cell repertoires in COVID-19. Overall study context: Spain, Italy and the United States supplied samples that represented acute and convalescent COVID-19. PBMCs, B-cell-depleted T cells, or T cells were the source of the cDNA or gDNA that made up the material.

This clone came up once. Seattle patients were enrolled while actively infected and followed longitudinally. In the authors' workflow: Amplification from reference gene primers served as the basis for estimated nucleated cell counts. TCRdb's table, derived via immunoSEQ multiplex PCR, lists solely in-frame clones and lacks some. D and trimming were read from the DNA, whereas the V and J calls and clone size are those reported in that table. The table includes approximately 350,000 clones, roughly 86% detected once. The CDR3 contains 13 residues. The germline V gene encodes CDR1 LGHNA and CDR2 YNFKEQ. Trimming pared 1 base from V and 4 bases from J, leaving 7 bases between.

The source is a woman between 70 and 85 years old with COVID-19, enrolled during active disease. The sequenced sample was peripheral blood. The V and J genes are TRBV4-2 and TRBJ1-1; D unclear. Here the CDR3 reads CASSQAMVTEAFF. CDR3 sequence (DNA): TGTGCCAGCAGCCAAGCTATGGTCACTGAAGCTTTCTTT.